This T cell receptor beta chain was recovered during a study of OX40 agonist ivuxolimab in advanced cancers. Study overall: The mean age was roughly 60 years, ranging from about 23 to 85, with more than 70% of participants male.

On this clone itself: Its antigen is undetermined.

The CDR3 runs 14 residues. V shed 0 bases and J shed 4 bases, with 9 bases lying between them. The germline V gene encodes CDR1 KGHSH and CDR2 LQKENI. Produced via immunoSEQ multiplex PCR; TCRdb's table is partial and in-frame only. The table has about 16,000 clones, more than 75% seen once. Study-level findings and limits: No determination was made of the antigen specificity of the expanded peripheral T cells. Among T cells, CD8+ cells averaged more expanded clones than CD4+ cells.

The material sequenced was CD4+ or CD8+ T cells sorted from blood, taken in a trial of the OX40 agonist ivuxolimab. The origin of this receptor is an adult with an advanced solid tumor such as melanoma, head and neck, liver or kidney cancer. This chain joins TRBV18 and TRBJ1-1, with D hard to call. The CDR3 protein is CASSPPVLSTEAFF. In DNA, the CDR3 is TGTGCCAGCTCACCACCGGTCCTCTCCACTGAAGCTTTCTTT.